This T cell receptor (beta chain) comes out of a study of T cell responses to AZD1222 COVID-19 vaccine. The CDR3 contains 15 residues. Per germline, CDR1 LGHNA and CDR2 YSLEER. J gave up 4 bases and V 3 bases, and 5 bases lay outside the gene matches. TCRdb's copy holds only in-frame clones and misses some; the assay was immunoSEQ multiplex PCR. The sample carries some 150,000 clones, more than 70% recorded once. The origin of this receptor is an adult in good health. The sequenced sample was peripheral blood, obtained on day 0 of AZD1222 vaccination. The chain carries TRBV4-3 and TRBJ1-4; 7 bases line up with TRBD1. The CDR3 region is CASSQTGTNNEKLFF. The CDR3 DNA is TGCGCCAGCAGCCAGACAGGGACCAATAATGAAAAACTGTTTTTT.